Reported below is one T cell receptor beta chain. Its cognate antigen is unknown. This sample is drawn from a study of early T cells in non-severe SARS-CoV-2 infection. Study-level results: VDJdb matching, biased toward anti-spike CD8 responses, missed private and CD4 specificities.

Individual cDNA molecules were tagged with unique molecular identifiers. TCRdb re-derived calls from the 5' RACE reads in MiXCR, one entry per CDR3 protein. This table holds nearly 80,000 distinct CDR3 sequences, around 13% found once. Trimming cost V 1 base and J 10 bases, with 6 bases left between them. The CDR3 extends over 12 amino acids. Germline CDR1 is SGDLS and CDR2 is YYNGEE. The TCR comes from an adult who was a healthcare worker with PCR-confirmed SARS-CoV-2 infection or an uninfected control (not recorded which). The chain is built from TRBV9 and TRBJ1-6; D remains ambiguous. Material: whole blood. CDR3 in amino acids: CASSVPGSPLHF. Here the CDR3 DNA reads TGTGCCAGCAGCGTACCGGGATCACCCCTCCACTTT.